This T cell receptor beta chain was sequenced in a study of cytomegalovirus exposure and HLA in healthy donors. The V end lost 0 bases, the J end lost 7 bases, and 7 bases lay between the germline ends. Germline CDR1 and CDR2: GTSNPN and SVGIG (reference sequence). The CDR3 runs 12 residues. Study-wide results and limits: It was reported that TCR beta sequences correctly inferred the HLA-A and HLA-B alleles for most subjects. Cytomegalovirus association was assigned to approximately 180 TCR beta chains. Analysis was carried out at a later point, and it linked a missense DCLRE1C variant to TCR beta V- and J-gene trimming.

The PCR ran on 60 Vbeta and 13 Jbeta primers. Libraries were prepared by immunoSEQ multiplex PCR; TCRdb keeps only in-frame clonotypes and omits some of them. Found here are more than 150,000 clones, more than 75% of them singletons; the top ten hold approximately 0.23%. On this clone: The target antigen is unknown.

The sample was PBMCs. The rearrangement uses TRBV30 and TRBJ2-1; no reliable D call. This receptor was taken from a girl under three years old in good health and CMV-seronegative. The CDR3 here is CAWSVRGNEQFF. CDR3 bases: TGTGCCTGGAGTGTACGAGGAAATGAGCAGTTCTTC.